The clone carrying this TCR beta chain showed up just a few times. The data derive from a study of T cell repertoires in cytomegalovirus infection. TCRdb fed the reads into MiXCR, producing one record per CDR3 protein. Of about 740,000 distinct CDR3 sequences detected, approximately 40% appear once; the ten largest clones hold around 2.6%. There are 15 residues in the CDR3. Trimming cost V 5 bases and J 9 bases; bases outside gene matches: 10. Germline CDR1 is MGHRA and CDR2 is YSYEKL. This TCR came from a human donor in good health (CMV status not recorded). Some clones in this sample may be carry-over from other donors' samples. Sequences were obtained from PBMCs. V and J are TRBV4-1 and TRBJ1-6; 7 bases agree with TRBD1. The CDR3 here is CASSARDRQVSPLHF. For the CDR3, the DNA is TGCGCCAGCAGCGCCCGGGACAGACAAGTTTCACCCCTCCACTTT.